One and the same sample provided the 16 T cell receptor beta chains below, sequenced in a study of blood T cell repertoires in COVID-19. Some clones are missing from TCRdb's copy, which holds only in-frame ones; the method was immunoSEQ multiplex PCR. The top ten hold 3% to 4.5% of the sample, which has 200,000 to 250,000 clones, approximately 86% seen once. The sequenced sample consisted of peripheral blood. The origin of the receptors is a woman at least 80 years old with acute or convalescent COVID-19.

The chain has TRBV5-1 and TRBJ2-6; 10 bases are shared with TRBD1. J lost 4 bases, V lost 2 bases, and 12 bases had no gene match. This CDR3 spans 19 amino acids. The germline V gene has CDR1 SGHRS and CDR2 YFSETQ. CDR3 amino acids: CASSLMNPGQGTGANVLTF. CDR3 nucleotides: TGCGCCAGCAGCTTAATGAACCCGGGACAGGGGACCGGGGCCAACGTCCTGACTTTC.

The CDR3 DNA is TGTGCCACCAGTCGCCCCCCGACAGGACAGGGGGCGAACACCGGGGAGCTGTTTTTT. Its protein product is CATSRPPTGQGANTGELFF. The chain recombines TRBV24-1 with TRBJ2-2, with 10 bases matching TRBD1. The length of the CDR3 is 19 residues. Germline V gives CDR1 KGHDR, CDR2 SFDVKD. V shed 6 bases, J shed 0 bases, and the junction held 12 bases outside the gene matches.

Here the CDR3 reads CASSVGQGAITEAFF. For the CDR3, the DNA is TGTGCCAGCAGCGTTGGACAGGGGGCGATCACTGAAGCTTTCTTT. The rearrangement uses TRBV7-3 and TRBJ1-1; 11 bases are a match to TRBD1. After removal of 5 bases from V and 4 bases from J, the junction contained 6 bases not matched to a gene. Germline CDR1 is SGHTA and CDR2 is FQGTGA. The CDR3 runs 15 residues.

The rearrangement joins TRBV30 to TRBJ1-1, with D perhaps matching TRBD1 (6 bases). Germline CDR1 GTSNPN, CDR2 SVGIG (reference sequence). There are 14 residues in the CDR3. The germline V and J ends were trimmed by 3 bases and 3 bases, with 14 bases remaining between them. This CDR3 is CAWRLQGTYTEAFF. In DNA, the CDR3 is TGTGCCTGGAGGCTTCAGGGGACGTACACTGAAGCTTTCTTT.

The gene calls are TRBV19 and TRBJ1-3, with D possibly being TRBD1 (6 bases). The CDR3 spans 14 residues. V was trimmed by 5 bases and J by 2 bases, leaving 10 bases between them. CDR1 and CDR2 (germline): LNHDA, SQIVND (reference sequence). CDR3 DNA: TGTGCCAGTAGTCTCACAGGGACTGGAAACACCATATATTTT. This encodes CASSLTGTGNTIYF.

The chain combines TRBV15 with TRBJ1-2, with D perhaps matching TRBD1 (5 bases). Per germline, CDR1 LNHNV and CDR2 YYDKDF (reference sequence). Trimming took off 0 bases at V and 7 bases at J, with 18 bases between the two ends. The CDR3 covers 16 residues. The CDR3 sequence is CATSREYGQGNPGYTF. DNA of the CDR3: TGTGCCACCAGCAGAGAGTATGGGCAGGGAAACCCTGGCTACACCTTC.

The count of this clone is one. The chain uses TRBV9 and TRBJ1-5, with 8 bases lining up with TRBD1. Germline V gene sequence: CDR1 SGDLS, CDR2 YYNGEE. The CDR3 sequence is 16 residues long. The ends lost 0 bases at V and 6 bases at J; junction bases unmatched: 8. DNA of the CDR3: TGTGCCAGCAGCGTAGGCACCGGACAGGGCAGTCAGCCCCAGCATTTT. This sequence encodes CASSVGTGQGSQPQHF.

The chain links TRBV19 to TRBJ1-6; no reliable D call. The CDR3 is 14 residues long. The germline V gene encodes CDR1 LNHDA and CDR2 SQIVND (reference sequence). Between the trimmed V and J ends, which lost 3 bases and 3 bases, there was a span of 6 bases. CDR3 sequence: CASSISIYNSPLHF. CDR3 sequence (DNA): TGTGCCAGTAGTATTTCTATCTATAATTCACCCCTCCACTTT.

The V call is TRBV6-1, the J call TRBJ2-2; D gene uncertain. CDR1 and CDR2 (germline): MNHNS, SASEGT. Trimming removed 3 bases at V and 6 bases at J, with 5 bases between. This CDR3 region has 12 residues. For the CDR3, the DNA is TGTGCCAGCAGTGACCCTCCCGGGGAGCTGTTTTTT. Translating gives CASSDPPGELFF.

V and J are TRBV6-5 and TRBJ2-5; 9 nucleotides match TRBD1. CDR1 and CDR2 (germline): MNHEY, SVGAGI. The CDR3 has 14 residues. V gave up 6 bases and J gave up 3 bases; unmatched junction bases: 5. CDR3 sequence: CASRRTGAEETQYF. In nucleotides, the CDR3 is TGTGCCAGCAGGAGGACAGGGGCGGAAGAGACCCAGTACTTC.

The chain uses TRBV6-2 or TRBV6-3 and TRBJ2-1; 7 positions match TRBD1. With V trimmed by 5 bases and J by 4 bases, 8 bases remained unmatched. The CDR3 totals 15 residues. Looked up from germline, CDR1 is MNHEY and CDR2 is SVGEGT. CDR3 sequence (DNA): TGTGCCAGCAGTCTTGCCGGGACAGCGTACAATGAGCAGTTCTTC. Its protein is CASSLAGTAYNEQFF.

V usage is TRBV11-2 and J usage is TRBJ1-1; D unresolved. Trimming stripped 5 bases from V and 0 bases from J, with 13 bases between. CDR1 and CDR2 from the germline V gene are SGHAT and FQNNGV. This CDR3 region has 15 residues. CDR3 in amino acids: CASSLGRHMNTEAFF. The CDR3 DNA is TGTGCCAGCAGCCTCGGGAGACACATGAACACTGAAGCTTTCTTT.

The V and J genes are TRBV7-9 and TRBJ1-3; no reliable D call. Trimming removed 5 bases from V and 8 bases from J, with 13 bases in between. The CDR3 runs to 13 residues. Looked up from germline, CDR1 is SEHNR and CDR2 is FQNEAQ (reference sequence). DNA for the CDR3: TGTGCCAGCAGCCCATTCACCGGGGACACCATATATTTT. Protein sequence: CASSPFTGDTIYF. Full variable domain (remainder filled in from reference TRBV7-9 and TRBJ1-3): DTGVSQNPRHKITKRGQNVTFRCDPISEHNRLYWYRQTLGQGPEFLTYFQNEAQLEKSRLLSDRFSAERPKGSFSTLEIQRTEQGDSAMYLCASSPFTGDTIYFGEGSWLTVV.

The V and J genes are TRBV7-2 and TRBJ1-5; 9 nucleotides line up with TRBD1. This CDR3 has 16 amino acids. J lost 6 bases, V lost 1 base, and 7 bases had no gene match. Per germline, CDR1 SGHTA and CDR2 FQGNSA. CDR3 region: CASSLVYGQGFQPQHF. The CDR3 DNA sequence: TGTGCCAGCAGCTTAGTCTACGGACAGGGGTTTCAGCCCCAGCATTTT.

The count of this clone is one. The CDR3 bases are TGTGCCAGCAGCTTAGGGGCAGCCCCCTACGAGCAGTACTTC. This translates into CASSLGAAPYEQYF. The V and J genes are TRBV7-2 and TRBJ2-7; unclear D gene. The CDR3 sequence is 14 residues long. Trimming took off 1 base at V and 2 bases at J, with 9 bases between the two ends. CDR1 SGHTA and CDR2 FQGNSA come from the germline V gene.

The genes are TRBV12-3 or TRBV12-4 and TRBJ1-1, with TRBD1 as a possible D gene (5 bases). This CDR3 region has 11 residues. Trimming took off 6 bases at V and 7 bases at J, with 9 bases between the two ends. CDR3 sequence: CASRKTVEAFF. CDR3 coding DNA: TGTGCCAGCAGAAAGACAGTTGAAGCTTTCTTT.